Listed below are T cell receptor beta chains from one sample, sequenced in a study of T cell changes during pregnancy in multiple sclerosis. TCRdb's copy holds only in-frame clones and misses some; the assay was immunoSEQ multiplex PCR. The sample lists 35,000 to 50,000 clones, about 88% occurring once. The sample was CD4+ T cells from peripheral blood mononuclear cells, taken in the second trimester of pregnancy. These receptors came from a female donor with multiple sclerosis, enrolled in a pregnancy study. CDR3s include the opening cysteine and the closing phenylalanine or tryptophan. A D gene is named only where the DNA matches it firmly. A row's size may be missing; if present it is once, few, many or a size class.

j_call clone_size v_call d_call cdr3_nt cdr3_aa
TRBJ1-2 once TRBV7-2 TRBD1 TGTGCCAGCAGCTTAACAGGGGGGTATGGCTACACCTTC CASSLTGGYGYTF
TRBJ2-1 - TRBV29-1 TRBD2 TGCAGCGCAGGGAGACTAGCATACAATGAGCAGTTCTTC CSAGRLAYNEQFF
TRBJ1-2 - TRBV29-1 - TGCAGCGTCTTGGGCGCACAAGCCTATGGCTACACCTTC CSVLGAQAYGYTF
TRBJ1-1 - TRBV29-1 TRBD1 TGCAGCGTTGGGGGACAGGGCCCAGGCACTGAAGCTTTCTTT CSVGGQGPGTEAFF
TRBJ2-1 - TRBV6-6 - TGTGCCAGCAGGAGTGAGGGTTGGCGGGATGAGCAGTTCTTC CASRSEGWRDEQFF
TRBJ2-7 - TRBV9 TRBD1 TGTGCCAGCAGCACGTCCGGGACAGGGGGCGGCGAGCAGTACTTC CASSTSGTGGGEQYF
TRBJ2-1 once TRBV5-5 - TGTGCCAGCAGCCCACTCCCGAAGCAAAGATTTAATTCCTACAATGAGCAGTTCTTC CASSPLPKQRFNSYNEQFF
TRBJ1-1 - TRBV2 - TGTGCCAGCATTCCCGAGGGGGGGACAAAGAACACTGAAGCTTTCTTT CASIPEGGTKNTEAFF
TRBJ2-2 - TRBV19 - TGTGCCAGTAGGGTCAGCACCGGGGAGCTGTTTTTT CASRVSTGELFF
TRBJ2-7 - TRBV6-6 TRBD1 TGTGCCAGCAGCTCGGACAGGTACGAGCAGTACTTC CASSSDRYEQYF
TRBJ2-1 - TRBV5-1 TRBD2 TGCGCCAGCAGCTTCAGCGGGAGTGTTGATGAGCAGTTCTTC CASSFSGSVDEQFF
TRBJ1-2 - TRBV28 - TGTGCCGTCCGGGGCCTGGGGGGGCTTTACTATGGCTACACCTTC CAVRGLGGLYYGYTF
TRBJ2-5 - TRBV6-5 TRBD1 TGTGCCAGCAGTGACGGGGACAGGGTAGAGACCCAGTACTTC CASSDGDRVETQYF
TRBJ2-1 - TRBV5-1 TRBD2 TGCGCCAGCAGCTTGACTAGCGGCCTAAACAATGAGCAGTTCTTC CASSLTSGLNNEQFF
TRBJ2-1 - TRBV5-1 TRBD2 TGCGCCAGCAGCATGACTAGCGGACTCTACAATGAGCAGTTCTTC CASSMTSGLYNEQFF
TRBJ2-2 once TRBV28 - TGTGCCAGCAGCAACCTTAGGGGGTTGGCGAACACCGGGGAGCTGTTTTTT CASSNLRGLANTGELFF
TRBJ2-7 - TRBV5-6 TRBD2 TGTGCCAGCAGGTCCGGGACTAGCGCTCACGAGCAGTACTTC CASRSGTSAHEQYF
TRBJ2-3 few TRBV5-1 - TGCGCCAGCAGTCCACTAGCTTCAGATACGCAGTATTTT CASSPLASDTQYF
TRBJ2-7 medium-sized TRBV28 TRBD1 TGTGCCAGCAGCCTGCGGGGCATCGGGACAGGGGGCGGGAAGCAGTACTTC CASSLRGIGTGGGKQYF
TRBJ2-5 - TRBV29-1 TRBD2 TGCAGCGTTTACCGGACTAGTCTTGAGACCCAGTACTTC CSVYRTSLETQYF
TRBJ2-2 - TRBV2 TRBD1 TGTGCCAGCAGCCATGACCGGGACAGCAACACCGGGGAGCTGTTTTTT CASSHDRDSNTGELFF
TRBJ2-1 - TRBV13 TRBD2 TGTGCCAGCAGCTTAGATTCTGCGGGAGCCCCCTACAATGAGCAGTTCTTC CASSLDSAGAPYNEQFF
TRBJ1-2 - TRBV28 - TGTGCCAGCAGTTCCTCACAGATCTTCTACACCTTC CASSSSQIFYTF
TRBJ2-1 - TRBV30 - TGTGCCTGGAGTCCCCCCAACAATGAGCAGTTCTTC CAWSPPNNEQFF
TRBJ1-1 few TRBV2 - TGTGCCAGCAGGAGATTTCAGGGGAGGAACACTGAAGCTTTCTTT CASRRFQGRNTEAFF
TRBJ1-1 few TRBV29-1 TRBD1 TGCAGCGGGAGGGACAGGGTGGGCACTGAAGCTTTCTTT CSGRDRVGTEAFF
TRBJ2-3 - TRBV11-3 TRBD1 TGTGCCAGCAGCTGGGGGACAGGGGGTACAGATACGCAGTATTTT CASSWGTGGTDTQYF
TRBJ2-2 - TRBV9 - TGTGCCAGCAGCCCAAAGGGGGGGGGACCCGGGGAGCTGTTTTTT CASSPKGGGPGELFF
TRBJ2-1 - TRBV28 TRBD2 TGTGCCAGCACCGATACTAGCGGGAGGGGTGAGCAGTTCTTC CASTDTSGRGEQFF
TRBJ1-5 - TRBV9 - TGTGCCAGCAGCGGGGGGGGGCCCCATCAGCCCCAGCATTTT CASSGGGPHQPQHF
TRBJ2-7 - TRBV6-1 TRBD2 TGTGCCAGCTGGAGGCGGGAGGGCGGGTCCTACGAGCAGTACTTC CASWRREGGSYEQYF
TRBJ2-3 - TRBV5-1 TRBD2 TGCGCCAGCAGCTCTAGCGGGAGGGCGGCAGATACGCAGTATTTT CASSSSGRAADTQYF
TRBJ1-2 - TRBV19 - TGTGCCAGTACCCCCGGGTCTTTCTATGGCTACACCTTC CASTPGSFYGYTF
TRBJ2-7 - TRBV7-9 - TGTGCCAGCAGCTGGATGGGACTCGCGGGCGAGCAGTACTTC CASSWMGLAGEQYF